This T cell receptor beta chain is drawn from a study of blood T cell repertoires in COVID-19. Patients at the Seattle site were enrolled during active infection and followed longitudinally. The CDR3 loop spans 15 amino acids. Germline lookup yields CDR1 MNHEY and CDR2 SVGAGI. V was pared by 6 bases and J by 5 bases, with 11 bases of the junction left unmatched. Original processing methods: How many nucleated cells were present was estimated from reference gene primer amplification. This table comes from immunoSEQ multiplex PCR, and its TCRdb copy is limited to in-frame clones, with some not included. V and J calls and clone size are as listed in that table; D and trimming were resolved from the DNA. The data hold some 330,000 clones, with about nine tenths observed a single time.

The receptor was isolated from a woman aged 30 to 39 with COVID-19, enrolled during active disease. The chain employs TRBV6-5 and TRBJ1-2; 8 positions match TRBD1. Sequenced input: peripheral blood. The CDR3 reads CASSDPGQGAYGYTF. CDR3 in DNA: TGTGCCAGCAGCGACCCGGGGCAGGGGGCTTATGGCTACACCTTC.